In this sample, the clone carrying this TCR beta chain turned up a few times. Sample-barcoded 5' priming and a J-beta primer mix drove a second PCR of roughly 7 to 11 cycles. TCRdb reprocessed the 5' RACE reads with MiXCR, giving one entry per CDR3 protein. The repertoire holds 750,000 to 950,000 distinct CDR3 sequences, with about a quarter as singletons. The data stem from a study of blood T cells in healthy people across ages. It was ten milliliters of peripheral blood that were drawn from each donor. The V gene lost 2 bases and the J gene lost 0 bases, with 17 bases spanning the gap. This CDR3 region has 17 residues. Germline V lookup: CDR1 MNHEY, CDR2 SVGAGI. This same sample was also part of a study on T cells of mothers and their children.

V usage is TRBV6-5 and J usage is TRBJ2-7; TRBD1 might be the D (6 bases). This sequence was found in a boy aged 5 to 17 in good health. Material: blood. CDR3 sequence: CASSYTSTGSSSYEQYF. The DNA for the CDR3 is TGTGCCAGCAGTTACACTTCCACAGGGTCGAGCTCCTACGAGCAGTACTTC.